What follows describes a single TCR beta chain. Its specificity is unknown. The data belong to a study of post-analysis software for immune sequencing data. Study-wide findings and caveats: The study found TRBV5-6, TRBV5-1 and TRBV20-1 among roughly 5 TRBV segments more frequent in patients than controls.

cDNA libraries of TCR beta carried unique molecular identifiers. Each CDR3 protein is one row after TCRdb ran MiXCR on the PCR reads. Seen here are hundreds of thousands of distinct CDR3 sequences, 35% to 45% observed once, and the top ten hold roughly 8.2%. The CDR3 contains 16 residues. The germline V gene encodes CDR1 SGDLS and CDR2 YYNGEE. V was clipped by 3 bases and J by 4 bases; unmatched bases: 7. Sequenced sample: blood. The V and J genes are TRBV9 and TRBJ2-2; TRBD1 matches at 9 bases. The source of this sequence is a girl aged 2 to 9 with multiple sclerosis. The CDR3 DNA follows: TGTGCCAGCAGCGAACGGGACAGGGAGATCACCGGGGAGCTGTTTTTT. Translated: CASSERDREITGELFF. The full variable domain, rest sourced from reference TRBV9 and TRBJ2-2, is DSGVTQTPKHLITATGQRVTLRCSPRSGDLSVYWYQQSLDQGLQFLIQYYNGEERAKGNILERFSAQQFPDLHSELNLSSLELGDSALYFCASSERDREITGELFFGEGSRLTVL.